The 9 T cell receptor beta chains presented below share a single source sample, sequenced in a study of T cell responses to AZD1222 COVID-19 vaccine. Data came from immunoSEQ multiplex PCR; TCRdb stores just in-frame clones and leaves some out. This table has about 90,000 clones, roughly 86% appearing once. This material consisted of peripheral blood, taken on day 0 of AZD1222 vaccination. The receptors derive from an adult in good health.

The CDR3 nucleotides are TGCGCCAGCAGGCAGGGACTCCCGGGCTCCTACAATGAGCAGTTCTTC. Amino acids: CASRQGLPGSYNEQFF. The J gene is TRBJ2-1, the V gene TRBV23-1, with D possibly matching TRBD2 (6 bases). TRBV23-1 has ORF status, its function being uncertain. The CDR3 spans 16 residues. Trimming took off 6 bases at V and 0 bases at J, with 15 bases between the two ends.

The rearrangement uses TRBV13 and TRBJ2-7; D may be TRBD1 (6 bases). CDR3 length equals 13 residues. Germline-derived CDR1 and CDR2 are PRHDT and FYEKMQ (reference sequence). Deletions cut 3 bases from V and 6 bases from J, with 12 bases between. CDR3 sequence: CASSFTRGSEQYF. The CDR3 nucleotides are TGTGCCAGCAGCTTTACCAGGGGTAGCGAGCAGTACTTC.

This sequence joins TRBV10-3 and TRBJ1-6; 9 bases are shared with TRBD1. Germline CDR1 reads ENHRY; CDR2 reads SYGVKD. The junction had 0 bases not matched to a gene; V was cut back by 6 bases and J by 0 bases. CDR3 length: 15 residues. DNA of the CDR3: TGTGCCATCAGGACAGGGGGCTCCTATAATTCACCCCTCCACTTT. It codes for CAIRTGGSYNSPLHF.

V gene TRBV7-9 combines with J gene TRBJ1-2; TRBD1 matches 10 bases. Looked up from germline, CDR1 is SEHNR and CDR2 is FQNEAQ (reference sequence). With V trimmed by 0 bases and J by 7 bases, 5 bases remained unmatched. The CDR3 runs 15 residues. This CDR3 reads CASSLAEDRGPGYTF. Written as DNA, the CDR3 is TGTGCCAGCAGCTTAGCCGAAGACAGGGGGCCTGGCTACACCTTC.

The genes are TRBV6-4 and TRBJ2-3, with D maybe TRBD1 (7 bases). With 6 bases removed from V and 5 bases from J, the gap between germline ends came to 18 bases. Germline assignment: CDR1 MRHNA and CDR2 SNTAGT. CDR3 length: 15 amino acids. The chain's CDR3 is CASRPTGQEGDTQYF. The CDR3 nucleotides are TGTGCCAGCAGGCCGACAGGGCAGGAGGGAGATACGCAGTATTTT.

The chain recombines TRBV19 with TRBJ2-2, with D perhaps TRBD2 (5 bases). Trimming stripped 0 bases from V and 7 bases from J, with 6 bases between. CDR1 is LNHDA, CDR2 SQIVND, per germline (reference sequence). There are 13 residues in the CDR3. The CDR3 spells CASSIEGVGELFF. The DNA of the CDR3 is TGTGCCAGTAGTATAGAGGGAGTCGGGGAGCTGTTTTTT.

This chain connects TRBV7-8 to TRBJ2-3; D possibly corresponds to TRBD1 (6 bases). The CDR3 spans 17 residues. Germline CDR1 and CDR2: SGHVS and FQNEAQ. V was shortened by 0 bases and J by 3 bases, with 16 bases between the two germline ends. The CDR3 loop is CASSLARGAGVTDTQYF. CDR3 in DNA: TGTGCCAGCAGCTTAGCGCGAGGGGCAGGGGTGACAGATACGCAGTATTTT.

A single count supports this clone. V gene TRBV19 combines with J gene TRBJ2-2; no reliable D call. The CDR3 covers 15 residues. V was pared by 5 bases and J by 5 bases, with 15 bases between. The germline V gene has CDR1 LNHDA and CDR2 SQIVND (reference sequence). The CDR3 is CASSRLAPGTGELFF. The CDR3, as DNA: TGTGCCAGTAGTCGATTAGCCCCGGGTACCGGGGAGCTGTTTTTT.

This rearrangement joins TRBV30 to TRBJ1-1; D uncertain. Trimming pared 3 bases from V and 3 bases from J, leaving 14 bases between. The length of the CDR3 is 14 residues. Per the germline V gene, CDR1 is GTSNPN and CDR2 is SVGIG (reference sequence). The CDR3 sequence: CAWSSGSTYTEAFF. The CDR3 region has the DNA TGTGCCTGGAGCTCCGGGAGCACGTACACTGAAGCTTTCTTT.